This is a list of T cell receptor beta chains from one sample in a study of ipilimumab plus nivolumab after autologous stem cell transplantation. Sequenced by immunoSEQ multiplex PCR; TCRdb stores in-frame clones only, minus some. The repertoire holds around 9,300 clones, approximately 74% seen once, with around 21% in the top ten. The sequencing used PBMCs, collected in a trial of ipilimumab plus nivolumab as post-transplant consolidation. The receptors were sampled from a female donor with multiple myeloma. Both conserved end residues are part of each CDR3. The D gene is left open where the match is weak. Clone size is stated in some rows and not others, as once, few, many or a class when expanded.

j_gene	abundance	v_gene	d_gene	CDR3nt	CDR3aa
TRBJ1-2	.	TRBV5-1	TRBD1	TGCGCCAGCAAGGGGACAGGGGGCGCCGGAGACTATGGCTACACCTTC	CASKGTGGAGDYGYTF
TRBJ2-3	.	TRBV27	TRBD2	TGTGCCAGCAGTTTAGGGTTGGGGCGGGAGGTCACAGATACGCAGTATTTT	CASSLGLGREVTDTQYF
TRBJ1-2	.	TRBV5-1	.	TGCGCCAGCAGCTTGGGGTCCTATGGCTACACCTTC	CASSLGSYGYTF
TRBJ2-3	.	TRBV5-4	.	TGTGCCAGCAGCTCTGAACTTTACACAGATACGCAGTATTTT	CASSSELYTDTQYF
TRBJ1-1	.	TRBV5-4	.	TGTGCCAGCAGCCCCGTCTTGAACACTGAAGCTTTCTTT	CASSPVLNTEAFF
TRBJ1-1	.	TRBV19	.	TGTGCCAGTAGTAATTTGGGGGGGACCGCTGAAGCTTTCTTT	CASSNLGGTAEAFF
TRBJ2-3	.	TRBV30	.	TGTGCCTGGAGTGTATACAGGGTTCGGACTAGCACAGATACGCAGTATTTT	CAWSVYRVRTSTDTQYF
TRBJ2-1	.	TRBV28	TRBD2	TGTGCCAGCAGTGGGGGACTAGCGGGATTAGTCTATGAGCAGTTCTTC	CASSGGLAGLVYEQFF
TRBJ2-7	few	TRBV5-1	TRBD1	TGCGCCAGCCGACCACAGGGGGCGGTTTACGAGCAGTACTTC	CASRPQGAVYEQYF
TRBJ2-5	few	TRBV9	TRBD1	TGTGCCAGCAGCGTCGGGACAGGGGACGAGGAGACCCAGTACTTC	CASSVGTGDEETQYF